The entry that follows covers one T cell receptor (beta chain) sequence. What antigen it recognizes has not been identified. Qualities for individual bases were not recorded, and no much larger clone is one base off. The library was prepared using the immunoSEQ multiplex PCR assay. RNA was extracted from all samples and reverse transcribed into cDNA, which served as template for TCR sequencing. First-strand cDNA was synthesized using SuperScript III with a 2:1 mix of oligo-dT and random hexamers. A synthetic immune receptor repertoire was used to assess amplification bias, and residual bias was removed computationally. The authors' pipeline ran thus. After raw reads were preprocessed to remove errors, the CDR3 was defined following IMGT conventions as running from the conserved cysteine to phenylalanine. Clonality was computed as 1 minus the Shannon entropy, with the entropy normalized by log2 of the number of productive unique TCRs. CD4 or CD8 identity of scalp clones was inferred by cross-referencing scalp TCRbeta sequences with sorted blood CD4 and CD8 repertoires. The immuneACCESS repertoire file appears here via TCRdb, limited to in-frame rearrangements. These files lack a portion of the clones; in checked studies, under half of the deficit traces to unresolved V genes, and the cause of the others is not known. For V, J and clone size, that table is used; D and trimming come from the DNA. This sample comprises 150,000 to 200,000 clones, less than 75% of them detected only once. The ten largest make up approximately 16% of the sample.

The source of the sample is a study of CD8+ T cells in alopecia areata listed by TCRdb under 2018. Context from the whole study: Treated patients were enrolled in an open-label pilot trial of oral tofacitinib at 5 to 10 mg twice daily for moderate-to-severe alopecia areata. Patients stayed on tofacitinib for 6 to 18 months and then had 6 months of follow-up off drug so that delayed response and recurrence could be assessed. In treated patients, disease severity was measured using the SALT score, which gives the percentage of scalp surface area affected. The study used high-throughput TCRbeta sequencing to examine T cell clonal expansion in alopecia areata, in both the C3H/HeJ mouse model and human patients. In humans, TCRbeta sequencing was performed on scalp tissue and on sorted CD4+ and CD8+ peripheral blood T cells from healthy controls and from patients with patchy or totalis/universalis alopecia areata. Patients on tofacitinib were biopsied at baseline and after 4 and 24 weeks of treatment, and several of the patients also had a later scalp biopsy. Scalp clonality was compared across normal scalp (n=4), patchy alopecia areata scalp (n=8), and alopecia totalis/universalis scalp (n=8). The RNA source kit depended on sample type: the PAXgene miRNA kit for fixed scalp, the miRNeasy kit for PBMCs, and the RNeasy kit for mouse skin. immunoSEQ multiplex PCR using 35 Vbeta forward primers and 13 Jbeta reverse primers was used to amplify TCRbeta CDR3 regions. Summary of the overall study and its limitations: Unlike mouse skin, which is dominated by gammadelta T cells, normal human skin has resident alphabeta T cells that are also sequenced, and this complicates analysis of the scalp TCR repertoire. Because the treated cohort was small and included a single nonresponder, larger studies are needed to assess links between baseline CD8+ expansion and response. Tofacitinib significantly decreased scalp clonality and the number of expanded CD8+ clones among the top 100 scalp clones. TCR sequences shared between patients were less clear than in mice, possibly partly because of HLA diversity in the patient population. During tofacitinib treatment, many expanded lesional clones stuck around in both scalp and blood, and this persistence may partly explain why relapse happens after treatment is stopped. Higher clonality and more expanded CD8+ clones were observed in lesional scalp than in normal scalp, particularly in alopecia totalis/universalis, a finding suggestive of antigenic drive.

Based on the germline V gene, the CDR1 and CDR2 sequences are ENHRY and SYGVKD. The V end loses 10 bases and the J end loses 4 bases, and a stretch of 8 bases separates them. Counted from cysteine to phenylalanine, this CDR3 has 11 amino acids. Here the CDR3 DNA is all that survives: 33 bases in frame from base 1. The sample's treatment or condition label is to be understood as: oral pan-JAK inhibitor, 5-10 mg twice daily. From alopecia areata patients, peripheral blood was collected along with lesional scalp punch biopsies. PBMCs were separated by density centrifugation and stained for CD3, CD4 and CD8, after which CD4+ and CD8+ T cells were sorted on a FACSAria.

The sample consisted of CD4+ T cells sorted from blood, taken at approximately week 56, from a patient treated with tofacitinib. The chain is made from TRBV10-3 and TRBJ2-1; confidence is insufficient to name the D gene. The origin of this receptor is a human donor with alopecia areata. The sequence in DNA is TGTGCCACCGCCGATTACAATGAGCAGTTCTTC. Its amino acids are CATADYNEQFF.